The present T cell receptor (beta chain) was sequenced within a study of blood T cell repertoires in COVID-19. Authors' methods: Reference gene primer amplification yielded estimated nucleated cell counts. Clones were read by immunoSEQ multiplex PCR, and TCRdb kept only the in-frame ones, dropping some. V and J calls and clone size are as listed in that table; D and trimming were resolved from the DNA. The sample gives 150,000 to 200,000 clones, almost 85% of which show up once; approximately 11% is in the top ten. Germline CDR1 and CDR2: SGHNT and YYREEE (reference sequence). V was shortened by 4 bases and J by 5 bases, with 24 bases between the two germline ends. The CDR3 contains 17 residues.

This receptor was identified in a man aged 45-60 years who had recovered from COVID-19. The chain links TRBV5-4 to TRBJ2-5; D is perhaps TRBD2 (7 bases). Material for sequencing was PBMCs or T cells enriched from blood (not recorded which). CDR3 DNA: TGTGCCAGCAGCCCGGGGGGCACACAGAGGGTTTGGGAGACCCAGTACTTC. It codes for CASSPGGTQRVWETQYF.